The source of this T cell receptor (beta chain) is a study of blood T cell repertoires in COVID-19. At the level of the study: COVID-19 samples, acute and convalescent, were from the United States, Italy and Spain.

Study processing details: Estimates of nucleated cell counts were drawn from the amplification of reference gene primers. Profiled with immunoSEQ multiplex PCR; TCRdb holds only in-frame clones, not every one. V and J calls and clone size are given by that table; D and trimming were obtained from the DNA. The sample records tens of thousands of clones, more than 65% being singletons. This CDR3 is 14 amino acids long. Germline CDR1 and CDR2: SGHTA and FQGTGA. With 6 bases clipped from V and 3 bases from J, the junction kept 6 bases outside the gene matches. This clonotype was sampled from a human donor in a cohort sampled during active COVID-19. V usage is TRBV7-3 and J usage is TRBJ2-3; 7 bases fit TRBD1. The specimen was peripheral blood. The CDR3 sequence: CASSPGQPTDTQYF. The CDR3 coding sequence is TGTGCCAGCAGTCCGGGACAGCCTACAGATACGCAGTATTTT.